The 13 T cell receptor beta chains listed next were all sequenced from one sample in a study of blood T cells in healthy people across ages. Together with a sample-barcoded 5' primer, a J-beta primer mix was included in a second PCR lasting about 6 to 11 cycles. Via MiXCR, TCRdb re-called the 5' RACE reads, giving one row per CDR3 protein. The sample carries 1.5 million to 2 million distinct CDR3 sequences, about 50% recorded once. Material: blood. Receptors were obtained from a woman in her thirties or forties in good health.

As regards this clonotype: Relative to the germline gene, one junction end is altered; a read error may explain this. The J gene is TRBJ2-1, the V gene TRBV20-1; D possibly corresponds to TRBD1 (5 bases). This CDR3 is built from 14 residues. CDR1 and CDR2 (germline): DFQATT, SNEGSKA (reference sequence). CDR3 protein: CSARGREVYNEQFF. The DNA for the CDR3 is TGCAGCGCTAGGGGCAGGGAAGTTTACAATGAGCAGTTCTTC.

Only a few counts were recorded for this clonotype. V usage is TRBV10-3 and J usage is TRBJ2-5; D perhaps matches TRBD1 (7 bases). From germline, CDR1 is ENHRY and CDR2 SYGVKD. Trimming took 3 bases from V and 5 from J, leaving 19 bases between them. The CDR3 consists of 16 residues. The CDR3 sequence: CAISDRGTPSAETQYF. The CDR3, as DNA: TGTGCCATCAGTGACAGGGGGACTCCCTCGGCGGAGACCCAGTACTTC.

The rearrangement uses TRBV28 and TRBJ1-6, with D maybe TRBD1 (6 bases). CDR3 length: 14 residues. Germline V gives CDR1 MDHEN, CDR2 SYDVKM. V gave up 3 bases and J gave up 10 bases, with 13 bases separating them. The CDR3 DNA is TGTGCCAGCAGTTTTCGAGGAGGGGGGTCACCCCTCCACTTT. This sequence encodes CASSFRGGGSPLHF.

The J gene is TRBJ2-7, the V gene TRBV7-2; D may correspond to TRBD1 or TRBD2 (5 bases each). V was trimmed by 5 bases and J by 2 bases, leaving 13 bases between them. This CDR3 spans 14 amino acids. Germline CDR1 SGHTA, CDR2 FQGNSA. The CDR3 sequence: CASSPPTGPYEQYF. Here the CDR3 DNA reads TGTGCCAGCAGCCCTCCGACGGGACCCTACGAGCAGTACTTC.

The V and J genes are TRBV20-1 and TRBJ2-5, with 9 bases fitting TRBD1. The J call may be incorrect, as the DNA end agrees better with TRBJ2-7. Germline assignment: CDR1 DFQATT and CDR2 SNEGSKA (reference sequence). The CDR3 contains 15 residues. CDR3 coding DNA: TGCAGTGCTAGACCTACCGGGACAGGGATCGGCGAGCAGTACTTC. Its translation is CSARPTGTGIGEQYF.

The chain joins TRBV12-3 or TRBV12-4 to TRBJ2-2; D ambiguous. This CDR3 is 13 amino acids long. Trimming cost V 3 bases and J 5 bases, with 7 bases left between them. CDR3 coding DNA: TGTGCCAGCAGTTTCGCGTTAACCGGGGAGCTGTTTTTT. This codes for CASSFALTGELFF.

The V call is TRBV4-1, the J call TRBJ1-4, with D possibly being TRBD1 (5 bases). In germline, CDR1 is MGHRA, CDR2 YSYEKL. V lost 10 bases and J 7 bases, leaving 16 bases between the germline ends. This CDR3 has 13 amino acids. The CDR3: CATGQGPREKLFF. DNA for the CDR3: TGCGCCACCGGACAAGGGCCCCGTGAAAAACTGTTTTTT.

The genes are TRBV11-2 and TRBJ2-2; D is uncertain. There are 15 residues in the CDR3. V was clipped by 1 base and J by 1 base, with 7 bases between them. CDR1 is SGHAT and CDR2 is FQNNGV in the germline V gene. CDR3 DNA: TGTGCCAGCAGCTTAGTACGTCGGAACACCGGGGAGCTGTTTTTT. It codes for CASSLVRRNTGELFF.

Remarks on this clonotype: Sequence at one end of the junction differs from germline and may be a read error. The V and J genes are TRBV15 and TRBJ2-1; D gene unclear. The length of the CDR3 is 12 residues. CDR1 and CDR2 (germline): LNHNV, YYDKDF (reference sequence). The DNA of the CDR3 is TGTACCACCAGCAGCGAATCCAATGAGCAGTTCTTC. Its protein product is CTTSSESNEQFF.

V usage is TRBV20-1 and J usage is TRBJ2-3, with D possibly called TRBD1 or TRBD2 (6 bases each). The CDR3 sequence is 15 residues long. From germline, CDR1 is DFQATT and CDR2 SNEGSKA (reference sequence). The V gene lost 0 bases and the J gene lost 0 bases, with 10 bases spanning the gap. This chain's CDR3 is CSARDAGHSTDTQYF. The CDR3 DNA reads TGCAGTGCTAGAGATGCGGGACATAGCACAGATACGCAGTATTTT.

The chain uses TRBV11-1 and TRBJ2-5; D remains unclear. The germline V gene has CDR1 SGHAT and CDR2 FQDESV (reference sequence). This CDR3 has 14 residues. V was pared by 1 base and J by 3 bases, with 9 bases between. The CDR3 sequence is CASSLVTEEETQYF. The CDR3 coding sequence is TGTGCCAGCAGCTTAGTAACAGAAGAAGAGACCCAGTACTTC.

This clonotype was counted between two and nine times. This chain joins TRBV12-3 or TRBV12-4 and TRBJ1-2; no firm D call. CDR3 size: 17 residues. The V end was cut by 5 bases, the J end by 1 base, with 20 bases between. CDR3 DNA: TGTGCCAGCAGTAACCTTCGATCTCATCTCTTTAACTATGGCTACACCTTC. This gives the protein CASSNLRSHLFNYGYTF.

The V gene is TRBV6-1, the J gene TRBJ2-1; the D is unclear. The CDR3 is 14 residues long. With 1 base removed from V and 10 bases from J, the gap between germline ends came to 14 bases. Germline assignment: CDR1 MNHNS and CDR2 SASEGT. The CDR3 DNA reads as TGTGCCAGCAGTGAAGATTGGGCGACCTACGAGCAGTTCTTC. Protein product: CASSEDWATYEQFF.